This entry describes one T cell receptor (beta chain). Naive CD8 isolation took CD45RO-negative cells positively selected for CCR7 and excluded terminally differentiated effector memory CD45RA+ cells. This record comes from a study of shared clonotypes between healthy human individuals. The assay was immunoSEQ multiplex PCR, and TCRdb's table has in-frame clones only and misses some. The sample consists of millions of clones, about 95% of them appearing once. Looked up from germline, CDR1 is SGHDT and CDR2 is YYEEEE. The CDR3 loop spans 16 amino acids. J lost 4 bases, V lost 2 bases, and 9 bases had no gene match.

This sequence was found in a man younger than 35 in good health. Specimen: naive CD8+ T cells sorted from blood. The V call is TRBV5-6, the J call TRBJ2-3; 8 bases fit TRBD2. CDR3 nucleotides: TGTGCCAGCAGCTTCGACCAGCGGGGGCCATCAGATACGCAGTATTTT. Translation: CASSFDQRGPSDTQYF.